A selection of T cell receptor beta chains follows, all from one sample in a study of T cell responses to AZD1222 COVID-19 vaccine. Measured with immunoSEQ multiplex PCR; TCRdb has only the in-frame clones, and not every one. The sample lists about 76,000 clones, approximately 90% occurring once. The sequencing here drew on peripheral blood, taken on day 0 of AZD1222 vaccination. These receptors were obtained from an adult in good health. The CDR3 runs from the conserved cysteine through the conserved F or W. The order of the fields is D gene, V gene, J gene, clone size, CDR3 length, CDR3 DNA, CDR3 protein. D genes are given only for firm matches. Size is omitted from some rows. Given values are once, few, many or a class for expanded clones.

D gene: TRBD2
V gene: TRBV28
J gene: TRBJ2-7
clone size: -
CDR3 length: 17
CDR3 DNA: TGTGCCAGCAGTTTAGGGACCGGGACTAGCGGCTCCTACGAGCAGTACTTC
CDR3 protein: CASSLGTGTSGSYEQYF

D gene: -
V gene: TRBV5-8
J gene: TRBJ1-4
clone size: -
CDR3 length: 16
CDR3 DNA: TGTGCCAGCAGCTTGGCCTTGGCAGCAACTAATGAAAAACTGTTTTTT
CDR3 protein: CASSLALAATNEKLFF

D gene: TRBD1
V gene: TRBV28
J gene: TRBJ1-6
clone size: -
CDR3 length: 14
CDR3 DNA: TGTGCCAGCAGCCCGGACAGGGGGCATTCACCCCTCCACTTT
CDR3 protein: CASSPDRGHSPLHF

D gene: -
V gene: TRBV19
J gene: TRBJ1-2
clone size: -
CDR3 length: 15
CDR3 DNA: TGTGCCAGTACTATGTATGGGGGCTCTAACTATGGCTACACCTTC
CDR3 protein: CASTMYGGSNYGYTF

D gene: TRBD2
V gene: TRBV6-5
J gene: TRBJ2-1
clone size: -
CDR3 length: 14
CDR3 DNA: TGTGCCAGCAGGCTAGCGGGAGGGGGCAATGAGCAGTTCTTC
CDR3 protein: CASRLAGGGNEQFF

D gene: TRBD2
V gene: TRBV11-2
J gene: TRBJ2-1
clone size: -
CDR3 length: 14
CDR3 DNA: TGTGCCAGCAGCGTGACTAGCGGGGGTAATGAGCAGTTCTTC
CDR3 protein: CASSVTSGGNEQFF

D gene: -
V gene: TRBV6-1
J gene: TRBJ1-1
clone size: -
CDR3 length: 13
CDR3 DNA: TGTGCCAGCAGTGAAAGCCGCCAAACTGAAGCTTTCTTT
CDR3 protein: CASSESRQTEAFF

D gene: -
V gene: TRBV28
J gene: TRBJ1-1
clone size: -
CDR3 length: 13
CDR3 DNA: TGTGCCAGCAGTTTGAGCAAAGGGGCTGAAGCTTTCTTT
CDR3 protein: CASSLSKGAEAFF

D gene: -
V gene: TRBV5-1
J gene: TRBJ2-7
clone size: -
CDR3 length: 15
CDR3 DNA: TGCGCCAGCAGCTTGGGACAGGTAAAGTGGAACGAGCAGTACTTC
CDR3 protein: CASSLGQVKWNEQYF

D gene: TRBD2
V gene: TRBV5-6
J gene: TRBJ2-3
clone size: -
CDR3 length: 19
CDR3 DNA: TGTGCCAGCAGTATGGGGCGGACGACTAGCGGGGCCTTCGGAGATACGCAGTATTTT
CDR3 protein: CASSMGRTTSGAFGDTQYF

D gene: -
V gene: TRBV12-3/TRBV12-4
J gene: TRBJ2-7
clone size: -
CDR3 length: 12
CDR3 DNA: TGTGCCAGCAGTTTACCCGCCCGGGAGCAGTACTTC
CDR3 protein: CASSLPAREQYF

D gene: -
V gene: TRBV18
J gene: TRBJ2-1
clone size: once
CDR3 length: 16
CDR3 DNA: TGTGCCAGCTCACCACCGGGTCAGGCGGTTTATAATGAGCAGTTCTTC
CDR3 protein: CASSPPGQAVYNEQFF

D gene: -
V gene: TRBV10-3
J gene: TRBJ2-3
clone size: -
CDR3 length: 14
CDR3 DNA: TGTGCCATCAGTCGGGACAAGAGCACAGATACGCAGTATTTT
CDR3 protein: CAISRDKSTDTQYF

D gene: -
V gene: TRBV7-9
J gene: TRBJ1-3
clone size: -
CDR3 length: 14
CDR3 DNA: TGTGCCAGCAGCTTACTAGGAACTGGAAACACCATATATTTT
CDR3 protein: CASSLLGTGNTIYF

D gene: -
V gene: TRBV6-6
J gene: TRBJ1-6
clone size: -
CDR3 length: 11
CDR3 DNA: TGTGCCAGTGGGGATAATTCACCCCTCCACTTT
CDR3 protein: CASGDNSPLHF

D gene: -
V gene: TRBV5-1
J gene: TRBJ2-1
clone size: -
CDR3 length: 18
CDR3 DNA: TGCGCCAGCAGCTTGTCGAGGGGCCCGAGGAGCTCCTACAATGAGCAGTTCTTC
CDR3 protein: CASSLSRGPRSSYNEQFF

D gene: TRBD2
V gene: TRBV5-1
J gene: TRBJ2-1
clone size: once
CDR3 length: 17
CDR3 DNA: TGCGCCAGCAGCTTTCTCCCTAGCGGGGACTCCTACAATGAGCAGTTCTTC
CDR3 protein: CASSFLPSGDSYNEQFF

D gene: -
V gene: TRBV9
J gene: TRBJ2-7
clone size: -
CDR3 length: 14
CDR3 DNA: TGTGCCAGCAGCCCCCGTCCAAGGCAAACTCTGCAGTACTTC
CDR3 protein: CASSPRPRQTLQYF

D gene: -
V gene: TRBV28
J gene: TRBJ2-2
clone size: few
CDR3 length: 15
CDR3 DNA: TGTGCCAGCAGTAGCTGGACAACTAACACCGGGGAGCTGTTTTTT
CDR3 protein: CASSSWTTNTGELFF

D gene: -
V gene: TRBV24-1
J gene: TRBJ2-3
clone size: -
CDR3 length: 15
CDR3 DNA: TGTGCCACCAGCCCAAGCGATACTAGCACAGATACGCAGTATTTT
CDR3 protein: CATSPSDTSTDTQYF

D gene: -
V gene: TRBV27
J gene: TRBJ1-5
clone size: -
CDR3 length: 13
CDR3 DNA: TGTGCCAGCAGTTTTCTAATCAATCAGCCCCAGCATTTT
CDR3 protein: CASSFLINQPQHF

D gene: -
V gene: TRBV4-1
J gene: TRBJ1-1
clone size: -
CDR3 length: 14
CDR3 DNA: TGCGCCAGCAGCCAAGAGGGGCGGGGCACTGAAGCTTTCTTT
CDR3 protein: CASSQEGRGTEAFF

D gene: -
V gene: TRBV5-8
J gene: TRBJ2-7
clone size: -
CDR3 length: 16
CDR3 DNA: TGTGCCAGCAGCTCCTCTCCCGGGACAAATAACTACGAGCAGTACTTC
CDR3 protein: CASSSSPGTNNYEQYF

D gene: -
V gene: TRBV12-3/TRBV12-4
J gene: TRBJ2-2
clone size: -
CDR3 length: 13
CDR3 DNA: TGTGCCAGCAGCCAAAATGAGGCCGGGGAGCTGTTTTTT
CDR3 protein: CASSQNEAGELFF

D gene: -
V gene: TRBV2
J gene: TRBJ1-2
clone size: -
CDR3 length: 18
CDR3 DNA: TGTGCCAGCAGTCCGGCTCCGGGACGGATCTCAGCTAACTATGGCTACACCTTC
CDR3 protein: CASSPAPGRISANYGYTF

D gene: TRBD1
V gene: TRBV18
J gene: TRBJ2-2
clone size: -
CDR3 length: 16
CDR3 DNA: TGTGCCAGCTCACCGCCGGGACAGACGAACACCGGGGAGCTGTTTTTT
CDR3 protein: CASSPPGQTNTGELFF

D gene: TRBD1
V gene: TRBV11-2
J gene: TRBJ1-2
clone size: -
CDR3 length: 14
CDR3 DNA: TGTGCCAGCAGCTTCCGGGACAGGTTCTATGGCTACACCTTC
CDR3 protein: CASSFRDRFYGYTF

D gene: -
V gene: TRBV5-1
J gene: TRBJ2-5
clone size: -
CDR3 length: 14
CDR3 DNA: TGCGCCAGCAAGGGGGTAGCTTCAGCAGAGACCCAGTACTTC
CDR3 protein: CASKGVASAETQYF

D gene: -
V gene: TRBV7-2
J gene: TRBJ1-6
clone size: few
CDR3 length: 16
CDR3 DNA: TGTGCCAGCAGCTTACTCCCTGCAGCTATTAATTCACCCCTCCACTTT
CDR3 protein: CASSLLPAAINSPLHF

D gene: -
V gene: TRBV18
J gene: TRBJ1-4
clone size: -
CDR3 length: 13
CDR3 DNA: TGTGCCAGCTCACAACAGGGTAATGAAAAACTGTTTTTT
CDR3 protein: CASSQQGNEKLFF

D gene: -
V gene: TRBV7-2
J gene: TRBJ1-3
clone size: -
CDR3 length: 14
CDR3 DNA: TGTGCCAGCAGCTTAGTGGCTGCTCGGAACACCATATATTTT
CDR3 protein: CASSLVAARNTIYF

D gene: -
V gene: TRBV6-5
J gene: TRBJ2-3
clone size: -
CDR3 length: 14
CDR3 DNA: TGTGCCAGCAGGAGTACTAGCATCGCAGATACGCAGTATTTT
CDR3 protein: CASRSTSIADTQYF

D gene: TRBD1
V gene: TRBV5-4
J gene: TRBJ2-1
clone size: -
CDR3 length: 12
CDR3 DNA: TGTGCCAGCACACGGACAGGGGTTATTTGGTTCTTC
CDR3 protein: CASTRTGVIWFF

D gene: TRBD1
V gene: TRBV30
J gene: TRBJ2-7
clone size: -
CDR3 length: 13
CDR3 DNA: TGTGCCTGGGGACAGGAGGTCCTCTACGAGCAGTACTTC
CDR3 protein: CAWGQEVLYEQYF

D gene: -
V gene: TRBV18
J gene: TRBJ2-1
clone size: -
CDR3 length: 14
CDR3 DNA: TGTGCCAGCTCTGACAGGGAGGCACGCAATGAGCAGTTCTTC
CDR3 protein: CASSDREARNEQFF

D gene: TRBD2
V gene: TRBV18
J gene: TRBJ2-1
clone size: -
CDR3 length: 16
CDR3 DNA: TGTGCCAGCTCACCTTCAACGGCGGGGGGAAACAATGAGCAGTTCTTC
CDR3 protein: CASSPSTAGGNNEQFF

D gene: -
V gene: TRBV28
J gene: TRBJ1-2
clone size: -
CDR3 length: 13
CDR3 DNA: TGTGCCAGCAGTTTTTCAGCGAACTATGGCTACACCTTC
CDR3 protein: CASSFSANYGYTF

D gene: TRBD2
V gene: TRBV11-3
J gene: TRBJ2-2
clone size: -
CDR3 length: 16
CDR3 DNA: TGTGCCAGCAGCCTGGGACTAGCGGGGGGGCACGGGGAGCTGTTTTTT
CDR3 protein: CASSLGLAGGHGELFF

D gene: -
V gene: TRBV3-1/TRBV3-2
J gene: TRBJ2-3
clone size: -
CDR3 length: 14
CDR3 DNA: TGTGCCAGCAGCCAAGCCGACTGGGAGGCTACGCAGTATTTT
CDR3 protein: CASSQADWEATQYF

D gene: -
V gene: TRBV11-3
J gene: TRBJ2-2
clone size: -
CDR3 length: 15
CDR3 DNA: TGTGCCAGCAGCTTATCTCTATCCGGTGGCGGGGAGCTGTTTTTT
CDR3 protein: CASSLSLSGGGELFF

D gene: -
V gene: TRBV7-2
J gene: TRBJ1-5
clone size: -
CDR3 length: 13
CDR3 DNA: TGTGCCAGCAGCTTGGTTAGCAATCAGCCCCAGCATTTT
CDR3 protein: CASSLVSNQPQHF

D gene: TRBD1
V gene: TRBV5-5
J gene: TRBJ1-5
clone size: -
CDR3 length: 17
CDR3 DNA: TGTGCCAGCAGCCTACGGGACAGGGACTGGAGCAATCAGCCCCAGCATTTT
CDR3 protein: CASSLRDRDWSNQPQHF

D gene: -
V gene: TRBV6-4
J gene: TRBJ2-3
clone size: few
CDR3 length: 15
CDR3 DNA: TGTGCCAGCAGTGACAAGTCGGGGGACTCGGATACGCAGTATTTT
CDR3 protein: CASSDKSGDSDTQYF

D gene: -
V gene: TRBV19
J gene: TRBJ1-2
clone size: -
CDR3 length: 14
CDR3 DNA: TGTGCCAGTAGTGAGATAGCGGCTAACTATGGCTACACCTTC
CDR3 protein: CASSEIAANYGYTF

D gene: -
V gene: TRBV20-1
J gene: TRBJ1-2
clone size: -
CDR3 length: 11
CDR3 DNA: TGCAGTGCTAGACCGGGGCCTGGCTACACCTTC
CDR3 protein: CSARPGPGYTF

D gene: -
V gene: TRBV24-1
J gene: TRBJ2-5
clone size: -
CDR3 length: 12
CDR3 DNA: TGTGCCACCAGTGATTTTTTGGAGACCCAGTACTTC
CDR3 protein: CATSDFLETQYF